These 23 T cell receptor beta chains share one sample of origin, sequenced in a study of neoadjuvant anti-PD-1 for oral cavity cancer. The sample's time point: after neoadjuvant nivolumab, at surgical resection. The protocol was immunoSEQ multiplex PCR, while the TCRdb copy is restricted to in-frame clones and leaves out a portion. The sample contains about 12,000 clones, less than 80% of which appear only once. The sequencing used PBMCs, collected after nivolumab (anti-PD-1) treatment. All receptors derive from a person between 40 and 80 years old with oral cavity squamous cell carcinoma.

The chain recombines TRBV5-1 with TRBJ2-7, with D perhaps TRBD1 (6 bases). The CDR3 extends over 18 amino acids. Germline-derived CDR1 and CDR2 are SGHRS and YFSETQ. The ends were cut back, 6 bases at V and 1 base at J, with 26 bases in the middle. CDR3 sequence reads: CASTHLFFTGRDSYEQYF. The DNA of the CDR3 is TGCGCCAGCACCCACCTCTTTTTTACAGGGCGTGATTCCTACGAGCAGTACTTC.

This chain uses TRBV10-1 with TRBJ1-5; D gene ambiguous. Germline CDR1 WNHNN, CDR2 SYGVQD (reference sequence). V was cut by 2 bases and J by 5 bases, with 7 bases left in between. The CDR3 runs to 13 residues. The CDR3 DNA reads as TGCGCCAGCAGTGAGACAGTAGATCAGCCCCAGCATTTT. It encodes CASSETVDQPQHF.

This clone was counted only a few times. This rearrangement joins TRBV4-1 to TRBJ1-2; no reliable D call. This CDR3 has 14 amino acids. The germline gives CDR1 MGHRA, CDR2 YSYEKL. Between the trimmed V and J ends, which lost 1 base and 5 bases, there was a span of 11 bases. CDR3: CASSQVSGVYGYTF. CDR3 nucleotides: TGCGCCAGCAGCCAAGTTTCCGGCGTATATGGCTACACCTTC.

This chain links TRBV9 with TRBJ1-1; possibly TRBD1 for D (6 bases). This CDR3 contains 14 residues. CDR1 and CDR2 from the germline V gene are SGDLS and YYNGEE. V lost 3 bases and J 6 bases, leaving 15 bases between the germline ends. The CDR3 coding sequence is TGTGCCAGCAGCGCTCGACAGGTATCCGCTGAAGCTTTCTTT. This codes for CASSARQVSAEAFF. The full variable domain, rest sourced from reference TRBV9 and TRBJ1-1, is DSGVTQTPKHLITATGQRVTLRCSPRSGDLSVYWYQQSLDQGLQFLIQYYNGEERAKGNILERFSAQQFPDLHSELNLSSLELGDSALYFCASSARQVSAEAFFGQGTRLTVV.

The chain links TRBV7-9 to TRBJ2-1; the D is unclear. V was cut by 5 bases and J by 4 bases, with 9 bases left in between. The CDR3 has 13 amino acids. The V gene's germline CDR1 is SEHNR and CDR2 FQNEAQ (reference sequence). DNA for the CDR3: TGTGCCAGCAGCCCCACGCAATACAATGAGCAGTTCTTC. Amino acid sequence: CASSPTQYNEQFF.

The genes are TRBV4-1 and TRBJ2-1, with TRBD2 as a possible D gene (7 bases). Trimming removed 0 bases from V and 4 bases from J, with 13 bases in between. From germline, CDR1 is MGHRA and CDR2 YSYEKL. The CDR3 is 16 amino acids. CDR3 in DNA: TGCGCCAGCAGCCAAGATATCAGCGGGACATACAATGAGCAGTTCTTC. Protein product: CASSQDISGTYNEQFF.

In DNA form, the CDR3 reads TGCGCCAGCAGCAGCATGGGGACAGGGGCGAACAATGAGCAGTTCTTC. Its translation is CASSSMGTGANNEQFF. The rearrangement links TRBV5-1 to TRBJ2-1, with TRBD1 matching 10 bases. J was trimmed by 5 bases and V by 4 bases; bases with no gene match: 9. Germline CDR1 SGHRS, CDR2 YFSETQ. The length of the CDR3 is 16 residues.

This clone was counted a single time. The rearrangement joins TRBV6-5 to TRBJ2-1; D is possibly TRBD2 (5 bases). The CDR3 is 12 residues long. Trimming took 6 bases from V and 7 from J, leaving 10 bases between them. Germline loops: CDR1 MNHEY, CDR2 SVGAGI. CDR3 sequence (DNA): TGTGCCAGCAGCCCAACTAGGAATGAGCAGTTCTTC. Amino acids: CASSPTRNEQFF.

The V and J genes are TRBV5-5 and TRBJ1-1; D is ambiguous. CDR1 and CDR2 from the germline V gene are SGHKS and YYEKEE (reference sequence). Trimming removed 3 bases at V and 1 base at J, with 16 bases between. The CDR3 totals 16 residues. CDR3 nucleotide sequence: TGTGCCAGCAGCTCGAGCTCACTCCTAGAGAACACTGAAGCTTTCTTT. Protein product: CASSSSSLLENTEAFF.

The chain carries TRBV13 and TRBJ1-2; weak D call: TRBD1 (6 bases). The CDR3 length is 15 residues. V was shortened by 1 base and J by 2 bases, with 11 bases between the two germline ends. The germline CDR1 and CDR2 sequences are PRHDT and FYEKMQ (reference sequence). The CDR3 protein is CASSLAGAKNYGYTF. DNA for the CDR3: TGTGCCAGCAGCTTAGCAGGGGCTAAAAACTATGGCTACACCTTC.

The gene calls are TRBV7-9 and TRBJ2-7, with TRBD2 identical over 10 bases. Germline V gene data show CDR1 as SEHNR and CDR2 as FQNEAQ (reference sequence). Losses at the gene ends were 5 bases for V and 2 bases for J; bases not matched to a gene: 9. The CDR3 loop spans 16 amino acids. CDR3 sequence: CASSGRTSGFAYEQYF. The CDR3 nucleotides are TGTGCCAGCAGCGGCCGGACTAGCGGCTTCGCCTACGAGCAGTACTTC.

This clone showed up just once. The chain uses TRBV19 and TRBJ2-1; 11 bases match TRBD1. The V gene end was trimmed by 4 bases and the J gene end by 3 bases; junction bases not matched to a gene: 5. Germline V lookup: CDR1 LNHDA, CDR2 SQIVND (reference sequence). The CDR3 loop spans 16 amino acids. The CDR3 region has the DNA TGTGCCAGTAGTAAAACCGGGACAGGGGGCTACAATGAGCAGTTCTTC. It is translated as CASSKTGTGGYNEQFF.

V and J are TRBV7-8 and TRBJ1-2; D not certain. This CDR3 spans 15 amino acids. Trimming removed 0 bases from V and 2 bases from J, with 10 bases in between. Germline-derived CDR1 and CDR2 are SGHVS and FQNEAQ. The CDR3 here is CASSLAIKGNYGYTF. CDR3 sequence (DNA): TGTGCCAGCAGCTTAGCGATAAAGGGCAACTATGGCTACACCTTC.

This clone has just a few counts. CDR3 sequence (DNA): TGCGCCAGCAGCCAAATGGGACAGGACTATAATTCACCCCTCCACTTT. Translated, it gives CASSQMGQDYNSPLHF. This sequence joins TRBV4-1 and TRBJ1-6; TRBD1 aligns across 8 bases. The CDR3 is 16 amino acids. Germline CDR1 MGHRA, CDR2 YSYEKL. Trimming took 2 bases from V and 3 from J; bases not matched to a gene: 3.

The chain carries TRBV5-4 and TRBJ2-3; D unclear. The V and J ends lost 4 bases and 5 bases respectively, with 11 bases between them. CDR3 length: 13 residues. The V gene's germline CDR1 is SGHNT and CDR2 YYREEE (reference sequence). The CDR3 DNA is TGTGCCAGCAGCCCAGTAGTCGGAGATACGCAGTATTTT. It encodes CASSPVVGDTQYF.

The chain links TRBV7-8 to TRBJ2-3, with TRBD2 as a possible D gene (6 bases). CDR3 length: 22 residues. Germline loops: CDR1 SGHVS, CDR2 FQNEAQ. V gave up 7 bases and J gave up 0 bases, with 35 bases separating them. CDR3 nucleotide sequence: TGTGCCAGCACTCAAACCCCCCTCGGATGGGAGGACGCGCCTTCTAGCACAGATACGCAGTATTTT. It codes for CASTQTPLGWEDAPSSTDTQYF.

The DNA of the CDR3 is TGTGCCAGCGCGGCCCAAGGATTCGACAATGAGCAGTTCTTC. Its translation: CASAAQGFDNEQFF. The V call is TRBV6-4, the J call TRBJ2-1; D is uncertain. In germline, CDR1 is MRHNA, CDR2 SNTAGT. CDR3 length: 14 amino acids. Trimming removed 8 bases at V and 5 bases at J, with 16 bases between.

This clone was seen a few times. The V call is TRBV27, the J call TRBJ1-2, with unresolved D. Germline V gene data show CDR1 as MNHEY and CDR2 as SMNVEV (reference sequence). The V end lost 6 bases, the J end lost 4 bases, and 12 bases lay between the germline ends. The CDR3 loop spans 13 amino acids. CDR3 in amino acids: CASRATVGYGYTF. In DNA form, the CDR3 reads TGTGCCAGCAGGGCTACGGTGGGCTATGGCTACACCTTC.

The rearrangement links TRBV7-8 to TRBJ2-5; TRBD2 agrees at 8 bases. This CDR3 is built from 15 residues. Looked up from germline, CDR1 is SGHVS and CDR2 is FQNEAQ. V lost 2 bases to trimming and J lost 5 bases; unmatched junction nucleotides: 7. The CDR3 is CASSLTGGPSETQYF. The CDR3 coding sequence is TGTGCCAGCAGCTTAACGGGAGGGCCGTCGGAGACCCAGTACTTC.

The gene calls are TRBV5-1 and TRBJ2-3, with D unclear. Trimming pared 1 base from V and 5 bases from J, leaving 11 bases between. The CDR3 runs to 14 residues. Germline values: CDR1 SGHRS, CDR2 YFSETQ. The CDR3 loop is CASSLIGLGDTQYF. The CDR3 nucleotides read TGCGCCAGCAGCTTGATTGGGTTGGGAGATACGCAGTATTTT.

This clone was observed once. This chain uses TRBV6-1 with TRBJ2-7; TRBD1 aligns across 9 bases. Germline assignment: CDR1 MNHNS and CDR2 SASEGT. This CDR3 is built from 15 residues. The V and J ends lost 6 bases and 0 bases, in that order; junction bases with no gene match: 6. The CDR3 region has the DNA TGTGCCAGCAGGAGGGGGACAGGGAGCTCCTACGAGCAGTACTTC. The encoded protein is CASRRGTGSSYEQYF.

The count of this clone is one. This chain joins TRBV19 and TRBJ1-5; 8 bases fit TRBD1. This CDR3 contains 15 residues. Germline loops: CDR1 LNHDA, CDR2 SQIVND (reference sequence). The V gene end was trimmed by 4 bases and the J gene end by 6 bases; junction bases not matched to a gene: 8. This chain's CDR3 is CASSRPGGAGQPQHF. Here the CDR3 DNA reads TGTGCCAGTAGTAGACCAGGGGGCGCAGGTCAGCCCCAGCATTTT.

This clone was observed once. This sequence joins TRBV18 and TRBJ2-3; 9 nucleotides align to TRBD1. The germline gives CDR1 KGHSH, CDR2 LQKENI. With V trimmed by 8 bases and J by 0 bases, 6 bases remained unmatched. This CDR3 is 15 amino acids long. The CDR3 DNA reads as TGTGCCAGCCAGAATACAGGGGGCAGCACAGATACGCAGTATTTT. Translated: CASQNTGGSTDTQYF.